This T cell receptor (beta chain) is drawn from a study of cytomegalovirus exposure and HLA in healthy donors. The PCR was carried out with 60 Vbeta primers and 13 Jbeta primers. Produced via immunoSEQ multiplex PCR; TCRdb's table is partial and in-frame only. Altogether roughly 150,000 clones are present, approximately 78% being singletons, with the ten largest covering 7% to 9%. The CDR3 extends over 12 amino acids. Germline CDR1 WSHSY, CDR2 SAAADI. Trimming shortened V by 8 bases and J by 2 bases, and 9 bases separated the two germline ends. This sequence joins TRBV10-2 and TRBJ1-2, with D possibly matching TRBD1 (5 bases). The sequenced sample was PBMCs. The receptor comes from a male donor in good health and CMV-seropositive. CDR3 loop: CASQGLNYGYTF. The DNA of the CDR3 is TGCGCCAGCCAGGGATTAAACTATGGCTACACCTTC.